A single sample gave rise to the 14 T cell receptor beta chains below, sequenced in a study of shared clonotypes between healthy human individuals. Assay: immunoSEQ multiplex PCR; the TCRdb copy retains only in-frame clones and omits some. This repertoire shows 800,000 to 1,200,000 clones, around three quarters found once; its top ten account for approximately 0.5%. The material sequenced was memory CD4+ T cells from PBMCs. Indicated subset: CD45RA-negative fraction. Receptors were obtained from a man younger than 30 in good health. Some clones in this sample may be carry-over from other donors' samples.

This clone was seen once. This chain connects TRBV5-1 to TRBJ2-5; 12 nucleotides line up with TRBD2. J was trimmed by 2 bases and V by 3 bases; bases with no gene match: 17. This CDR3 is built from 20 residues. Germline V CDR1 and CDR2: SGHRS, YFSETQ. For the CDR3, the DNA is TGCGCCAGCAGCTCAGACCCCTGGACTAGCGGGGAGTCATCTCAAGAGACCCAGTACTTC. It translates to CASSSDPWTSGESSQETQYF.

Comments on this clone: One junction end disagrees with the germline gene, perhaps due to a read error. This rearrangement joins TRBV2 to TRBJ1-2; D call uncertain. CDR1 and CDR2 from the germline V gene are SNHLY and FYNNEI. The CDR3 extends over 13 amino acids. CDR3 DNA: TGTGCGAGCAGTATTCGGTCGGAATTTGGCTACACCTTC. This sequence encodes CASSIRSEFGYTF.

J is TRBJ2-5 and V is TRBV12-1; the table's D call of TRBD2 was not tested on the DNA. TRBV12-1 corresponds to a pseudogene. This CDR3 comprises 14 residues. CDR3 sequence (DNA): TGTGCCAGCAGCTTAGGCCCCGGGGAGGAGACCCAGTACTTC. Amino acids: CASSLGPGEETQYF.

J is TRBJ2-2 and V is TRBV10-3; the D gene is possibly TRBD1 (6 bases). Germline V CDR1 and CDR2: ENHRY, SYGVKD. This CDR3 is built from 13 residues. V shed 4 bases and J shed 4 bases, with 7 bases lying between them. CDR3 bases: TGTGCCATCAGTGGAGGGGGCACCGGGGAGCTGTTTTTT. Translation: CAISGGGTGELFF.

The chain carries TRBV7-2 and TRBJ2-2; the D gene could be TRBD1 or TRBD2 (5 bases each). V was trimmed by 4 bases and J by 4 bases, leaving 10 bases between them. In germline, CDR1 is SGHTA, CDR2 FQGNSA. This CDR3 comprises 14 residues. In nucleotides, the CDR3 is TGTGCCAGCAGCTCTGGGGGAAGCACCGGGGAGCTGTTTTTT. This translates into CASSSGGSTGELFF.

A remark on this clone: The same CDR3 arises from other DNA sequences in this sample as well. This chain joins TRBV30 and TRBJ2-1; D not resolved. Germline V gene data show CDR1 as GTSNPN and CDR2 as SVGIG (reference sequence). V was cut by 0 bases and J by 6 bases, with 3 bases left in between. CDR3 size: 11 residues. CDR3 nucleotides: TGTGCCTGGAGTGTAACCAATGAGCAGTTCTTC. This gives the protein CAWSVTNEQFF. The variable domain in full, completed from reference TRBV30 and TRBJ2-1, reads SQTIHQWPATLVQPVGSPLSLECTVEGTSNPNLYWYRQAAGRGLQLLFYSVGIGQISSEVPQNLSASRPQDRQFILSSKKLLLSDSGFYLCAWSVTNEQFFGPGTRLTVL.

The chain has TRBV28 and TRBJ1-1; 9 positions match TRBD1. This CDR3 comprises 15 residues. Germline V lookup: CDR1 MDHEN, CDR2 SYDVKM. V lost 6 bases to trimming and J lost 4 bases; unmatched junction nucleotides: 9. The CDR3 region is CASRDRGKGSTEAFF. In nucleotides, the CDR3 is TGTGCCAGCAGAGACAGGGGGAAAGGGAGCACTGAAGCTTTCTTT.

The V and J genes are TRBV5-1 and TRBJ1-1, with 8 bases lining up with TRBD1. Germline values: CDR1 SGHRS, CDR2 YFSETQ. V was pared by 4 bases and J by 2 bases, with 7 bases of the junction left unmatched. This CDR3 comprises 15 residues. The CDR3 region has the DNA TGCGCCAGCAGCCTATATACAGGGGGTAACACTGAAGCTTTCTTT. Translating it yields CASSLYTGGNTEAFF.

This clone has a single count. V gene TRBV4-1 combines with J gene TRBJ2-7; D gene ambiguous. This CDR3 contains 16 residues. Between the trimmed V and J ends, which lost 0 bases and 2 bases, there was a span of 14 bases. Germline V gene sequence: CDR1 MGHRA, CDR2 YSYEKL. The CDR3 loop is CASSQEVLAETYEQYF. The CDR3 DNA is TGCGCCAGCAGCCAAGAGGTTTTGGCCGAAACCTACGAGCAGTACTTC.

The chain employs TRBV10-1 and TRBJ2-1; the match to TRBD1 covers 8 bases. This CDR3 has 15 amino acids. V was clipped by 0 bases and J by 4 bases; unmatched bases: 2. Germline V gene data show CDR1 as WNHNN and CDR2 as SYGVQD (reference sequence). In DNA, the CDR3 is TGCGCCAGCAGTGAGTCCCGGACAGGGTACAATGAGCAGTTCTTC. Its protein is CASSESRTGYNEQFF.

V is TRBV9 and J is TRBJ2-1, with D hard to call. V dropped 2 bases and J dropped 5 bases, with 8 bases sitting between them. CDR3 size: 13 residues. The germline CDR1 and CDR2 sequences are SGDLS and YYNGEE. CDR3 amino acids: CASSVRTNNEQFF. DNA of the CDR3: TGTGCCAGCAGCGTGAGGACGAACAATGAGCAGTTCTTC.

The genes are TRBV5-1 and TRBJ2-3; 12 bases line up with TRBD2. Germline trimming cut 4 bases from V and 4 bases from J; bases unmatched to any gene: 7. Germline CDR1 reads SGHRS; CDR2 reads YFSETQ. CDR3 length: 16 residues. The DNA for the CDR3 is TGCGCCAGCAGCACTAGCGGGAGGCAAATGGCAGATACGCAGTATTTT. Its protein product is CASSTSGRQMADTQYF.

The V gene is TRBV5-6, the J gene TRBJ1-5; D remains ambiguous. Germline V gene data show CDR1 as SGHDT and CDR2 as YYEEEE. The V end was cut by 4 bases, the J end by 4 bases, with 9 bases between. The CDR3 totals 13 residues. The CDR3 region is CASSHDGNQPQHF. The CDR3 bases are TGTGCCAGCAGCCACGACGGAAATCAGCCCCAGCATTTT.

To note about this clone: The same CDR3 also results from other DNA sequences found in this sample. The chain couples TRBV5-4 to TRBJ2-7; D remains unclear. V lost 2 bases to trimming and J lost 0 bases, with 12 bases between them. Germline V gene data show CDR1 as SGHNT and CDR2 as YYREEE (reference sequence). The CDR3 consists of 15 residues. CDR3 sequence: CASSLGSASSYEQYF. CDR3 sequence (DNA): TGTGCCAGCAGCTTAGGGTCCGCGAGCTCCTACGAGCAGTACTTC.